The 22 T cell receptor beta chains below were found in one sample sequenced in a study of blood T cells in healthy people across ages. Using a J-beta primer mix together with a sample-barcoded 5' primer, a second PCR was run for roughly 7 to 11 cycles. TCRdb redid the calling of the 5' RACE reads with MiXCR, one entry per CDR3 protein. The sample consists of approximately 800,000 distinct CDR3 sequences, 25% to 30% of them appearing once. These data also formed part of another study, on T cells of mothers and their children.

Sequencing was carried out using blood. Receptors were obtained from a boy aged 5-17 years in good health.

The table lists this clonotype with a few counts. V and J are TRBV20-1 and TRBJ2-4; tentatively, D is TRBD1 or TRBD2 (5 bases each). Germline lookup yields CDR1 DFQATT and CDR2 SNEGSKA (reference sequence). Deletions cut 6 bases from V and 3 bases from J, with 15 bases between. CDR3 length: 14 residues. CDR3 nucleotides: TGCAGTGCCGGGGTCGGGGACGGCAAAAACATTCAGTACTTC. Translated: CSAGVGDGKNIQYF.

This clonotype was recorded a few times. The rearrangement joins TRBV5-1 to TRBJ2-5; D not certain. Germline V lookup: CDR1 SGHRS, CDR2 YFSETQ. V was cut by 0 bases and J by 5 bases, with 11 bases left in between. The CDR3 spans 14 residues. The CDR3 reads CASSLEGIGETQYF. The DNA for the CDR3 is TGCGCCAGCAGCTTGGAAGGGATCGGGGAGACCCAGTACTTC.

This clonotype was counted many times. V and J are TRBV9 and TRBJ2-5; 14 bases align to TRBD2. The V and J ends lost 3 bases and 4 bases, in that order; junction bases with no gene match: 2. The germline gives CDR1 SGDLS, CDR2 YYNGEE. The CDR3 contains 15 residues. In DNA, the CDR3 is TGTGCCAGCAGCGCAGGACTAGCGGGGGGAGAGACCCAGTACTTC. Its protein is CASSAGLAGGETQYF.

This chain uses TRBV6-2 or TRBV6-3 with TRBJ2-5; TRBD1 matches 8 bases. Germline V CDR1 and CDR2: MNHEY, SVGEGT. V shed 2 bases and J 2 bases; nucleotides not matched to a gene: 10. The CDR3 totals 17 residues. The CDR3 sequence: CASSYNGQGTAQETQYF. The CDR3, as DNA: TGTGCCAGCAGTTACAACGGACAGGGTACGGCGCAAGAGACCCAGTACTTC.

In this sample, this clonotype turned up a few times. The chain has TRBV6-5 and TRBJ2-3; 8 bases agree with TRBD1. The CDR3 loop spans 14 amino acids. V gave up 6 bases and J gave up 2 bases; unmatched junction bases: 4. The germline CDR1 and CDR2 sequences are MNHEY and SVGAGI. Here the CDR3 DNA reads TGTGCCAGCAGCAGACAGGGGCACACAGATACGCAGTATTTT. It codes for CASSRQGHTDTQYF.

The V gene is TRBV12-3 or TRBV12-4, the J gene TRBJ2-5; 12 bases are shared with TRBD1. The J call may be wrong; the DNA end is better matched by TRBJ2-7. The length of the CDR3 is 15 residues. As DNA, the CDR3 is TGTGCCAGCAGTTTACTCGGGACAGGGGGCGACGAGCAGTACTTC. It translates to CASSLLGTGGDEQYF.

The chain is built from TRBV30 and TRBJ1-4; possibly TRBD1 for D (5 bases). The CDR3 runs to 15 residues. The germline CDR1 and CDR2 sequences are GTSNPN and SVGIG (reference sequence). The ends were cut back, 0 bases at V and 3 bases at J, with 11 bases in the middle. Written as DNA, the CDR3 is TGTGCCTGGAGTGTCCCCAGGGACGCTAATGAAAAACTGTTTTTT. Residues: CAWSVPRDANEKLFF.

This clonotype has a handful of counts. The rearrangement links TRBV6-2 or TRBV6-3 to TRBJ2-4; D not certain. Germline V gives CDR1 MNHEY, CDR2 SVGEGT. Trimming left V 6 bases short and J 0 bases short, with 12 bases between. The CDR3 runs to 15 residues. The CDR3 coding sequence is TGTGCCAGCAGCCCGGGCTATATAGCCAAAAACATTCAGTACTTC. Translating gives CASSPGYIAKNIQYF.

This clonotype has more than one count but fewer than ten. The gene calls are TRBV29-1 and TRBJ2-5; D may match TRBD1 or TRBD2 (5 bases each). Germline CDR1 reads SQVTM; CDR2 reads ANQGSEA. This CDR3 region has 15 residues. V was shortened by 0 bases and J by 5 bases, with 16 bases between the two germline ends. For the CDR3, the DNA is TGCAGCGTTGAAGATCGTCGGGACCCGGCGGAGACCCAGTACTTC. Protein product: CSVEDRRDPAETQYF.

The chain links TRBV3-1 to TRBJ1-1; no clear D. Per the germline V gene, CDR1 is LGHDT and CDR2 is YNNKEL (reference sequence). V lost 3 bases, J lost 1 base, and 6 bases lay in between. The CDR3 consists of 13 residues. In DNA, the CDR3 is TGTGCCAGCAGCCACGGTCAGAACACTGAAGCTTTCTTT. This encodes CASSHGQNTEAFF.

V and J are TRBV5-1 and TRBJ1-2; 7 nucleotides align to TRBD1. CDR3 length equals 14 residues. Germline V CDR1 and CDR2: SGHRS, YFSETQ. Losses at the gene ends were 4 bases for V and 7 bases for J; bases not matched to a gene: 10. The CDR3 is CASSRGGAVPGYTF. In DNA, the CDR3 is TGCGCCAGCAGCCGAGGGGGCGCGGTTCCTGGCTACACCTTC.

The chain employs TRBV5-1 and TRBJ2-2; 9 positions agree with TRBD1. The germline V gene has CDR1 SGHRS and CDR2 YFSETQ. The CDR3 consists of 14 residues. The V gene end was trimmed by 4 bases and the J gene end by 9 bases; junction bases not matched to a gene: 7. CDR3 sequence: CASSRDRGKRELFF. CDR3 bases: TGCGCCAGCAGCCGAGACAGGGGGAAAAGGGAGCTGTTTTTT.

The V and J genes are TRBV10-3 and TRBJ2-3; tentatively, D is TRBD2 (5 bases). Per germline, CDR1 ENHRY and CDR2 SYGVKD. With 0 bases removed from V and 4 bases from J, the gap between germline ends came to 17 bases. This CDR3 comprises 17 residues. CDR3 amino acids: CAISESLTREGPDTQYF. The CDR3 coding sequence is TGTGCCATCAGTGAGTCCCTTACTAGGGAAGGACCAGATACGCAGTATTTT.

The sample holds a few counts of this clonotype. The chain combines TRBV7-9 with TRBJ2-5; D possibly corresponds to TRBD2 (6 bases). The CDR3 extends over 16 amino acids. CDR1 is SEHNR, CDR2 FQNEAQ, per germline (reference sequence). With 1 base removed from V and 1 base from J, the gap between germline ends came to 13 bases. The CDR3 region has the DNA TGTGCCAGCAGCTTAGAGCCAGGGACTTTCCAAGAGACCCAGTACTTC. This gives the protein CASSLEPGTFQETQYF.

This clonotype came up a few times. The chain links TRBV7-9 to TRBJ2-5, with D possibly being TRBD1 or TRBD2 (5 bases each). Between the trimmed V and J ends, which lost 1 base and 7 bases, there was a span of 16 bases. Germline V lookup: CDR1 SEHNR, CDR2 FQNEAQ (reference sequence). The CDR3 is made up of 15 amino acids. CDR3 loop: CASSLETQGRGTQYF. CDR3 DNA: TGTGCCAGCAGCTTAGAAACTCAGGGACGGGGGACCCAGTACTTC. Based on the CDR3 plus reference TRBV7-9 and TRBJ2-5, the full variable domain is DTGVSQNPRHKITKRGQNVTFRCDPISEHNRLYWYRQTLGQGPEFLTYFQNEAQLEKSRLLSDRFSAERPKGSFSTLEIQRTEQGDSAMYLCASSLETQGRGTQYFGPGTRLLVL.

This chain links TRBV7-3 with TRBJ1-6; no reliable D call. The CDR3 extends over 13 amino acids. V was cut by 1 base and J by 13 bases, with 11 bases left in between. The germline V gene encodes CDR1 SGHTA and CDR2 FQGTGA. CDR3 protein: CASSLNFGGPLHF. In DNA form, the CDR3 reads TGTGCCAGCAGCTTAAATTTTGGAGGCCCCCTCCACTTT.

Only a few counts were recorded for this clonotype. CDR3 sequence (DNA): TGTGCCAGCAGTTTTAGGCTCAGAGGGAGGGGTGAGCAGTTCTTC. It translates to CASSFRLRGRGEQFF. This sequence joins TRBV28 and TRBJ2-5; 7 positions match TRBD2. The J call is doubtful: the DNA matches TRBJ2-1 better. The CDR3 totals 15 residues. Germline loops: CDR1 MDHEN, CDR2 SYDVKM.

V usage is TRBV29-1 and J usage is TRBJ1-2; D is possibly TRBD1 (5 bases). Trimming stripped 6 bases from V and 2 bases from J, with 22 bases between. This CDR3 comprises 16 residues. From germline, CDR1 is SQVTM and CDR2 ANQGSEA. The CDR3 loop reads CSVQPPRQRLNYGYTF. In DNA form, the CDR3 reads TGCAGCGTCCAGCCCCCTCGACAGCGTTTAAACTATGGCTACACCTTC.

J is TRBJ2-5 and V is TRBV5-1, with 11 bases lining up with TRBD2. V dropped 4 bases and J dropped 3; count of bases not matched to a gene: 8. The CDR3 extends over 16 amino acids. Per germline, CDR1 SGHRS and CDR2 YFSETQ. The CDR3 region has the DNA TGCGCCAGCAGCCTCCACACGGGACTAGCGGAAGAGACCCAGTACTTC. This sequence encodes CASSLHTGLAEETQYF.

Only a few counts were recorded for this clonotype. V and J are TRBV29-1 and TRBJ1-1; unclear D gene. The ends were cut back, 0 bases at V and 9 bases at J, with 14 bases in the middle. The CDR3 sequence is 13 residues long. Germline lookup yields CDR1 SQVTM and CDR2 ANQGSEA. CDR3: CSVEDLRAKKAFF. In DNA, the CDR3 is TGCAGCGTTGAAGACCTCAGAGCAAAGAAAGCTTTCTTT.

The J gene is TRBJ2-5, the V gene TRBV6-5, with a tentative D call TRBD1 (6 bases). Germline V CDR1 and CDR2: MNHEY, SVGAGI. The V and J ends lost 2 bases and 5 bases respectively, with 18 bases between them. This CDR3 is built from 16 residues. CDR3 sequence: CASSYQDRSLGETQYF. CDR3 nucleotide sequence: TGTGCCAGCAGTTACCAAGACAGGTCGCTTGGGGAGACCCAGTACTTC.

The chain recombines TRBV9 with TRBJ1-1, with unresolved D. CDR1 and CDR2 (germline): SGDLS, YYNGEE. V was trimmed by 0 bases and J by 1 base, leaving 7 bases between them. The CDR3 is made up of 14 amino acids. The CDR3, as DNA: TGTGCCAGCAGCGTAGGACGGACGAACACTGAAGCTTTCTTT. Translation gives CASSVGRTNTEAFF.